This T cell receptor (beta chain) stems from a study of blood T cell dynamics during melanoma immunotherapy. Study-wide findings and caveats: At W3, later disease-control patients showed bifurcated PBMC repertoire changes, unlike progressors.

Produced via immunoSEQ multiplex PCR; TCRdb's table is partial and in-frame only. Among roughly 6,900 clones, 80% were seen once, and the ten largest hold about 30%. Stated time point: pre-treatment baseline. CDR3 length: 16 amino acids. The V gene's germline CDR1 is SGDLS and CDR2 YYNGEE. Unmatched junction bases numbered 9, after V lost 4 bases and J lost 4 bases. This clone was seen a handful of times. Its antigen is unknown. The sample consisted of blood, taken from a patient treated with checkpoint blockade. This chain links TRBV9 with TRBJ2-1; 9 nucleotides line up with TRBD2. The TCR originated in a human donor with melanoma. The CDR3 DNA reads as TGTGCCAGCAGCTCAGGTAGCGGGAGCCCGTACAATGAGCAGTTCTTC. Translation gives CASSSGSGSPYNEQFF. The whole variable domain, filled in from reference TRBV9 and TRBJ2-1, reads DSGVTQTPKHLITATGQRVTLRCSPRSGDLSVYWYQQSLDQGLQFLIQYYNGEERAKGNILERFSAQQFPDLHSELNLSSLELGDSALYFCASSSGSGSPYNEQFFGPGTRLTVL.